Presented here are 25 T cell receptor beta chains from one specimen sequenced in a study of cytomegalovirus exposure and HLA in healthy donors. PCR used 60 Vbeta primers and 13 Jbeta primers. Using immunoSEQ multiplex PCR, the repertoire was profiled, and TCRdb retains in-frame clones only, with some absent. This table has about 140,000 clones, roughly 78% appearing once. The sequenced sample was PBMCs. The receptors were gathered from a man between 25 and 39 years old in good health.

The gene calls are TRBV9 and TRBJ1-1; a possible D gene is TRBD1 (5 bases). Germline V lookup: CDR1 SGDLS, CDR2 YYNGEE. The CDR3 is 13 residues long. Trimming removed 4 bases from V and 0 bases from J, with 7 bases in between. CDR3 nucleotides: TGTGCCAGCAGCCAAGGGGTGAACACTGAAGCTTTCTTT. It is translated as CASSQGVNTEAFF.

The chain links TRBV4-3 to TRBJ2-2, with D perhaps TRBD2 (5 bases). Per germline, CDR1 LGHNA and CDR2 YSLEER. The CDR3 sequence is 17 residues long. V lost 4 bases and J lost 1, with 16 bases in between. The CDR3 sequence is CASSRSPRTLNTGELFF. The DNA for the CDR3 is TGCGCCAGCAGCCGTTCCCCCAGGACTCTGAACACCGGGGAGCTGTTTTTT.

The chain employs TRBV6-6 and TRBJ2-7; D not resolved. The CDR3 covers 12 residues. Trimming shortened V by 6 bases and J by 6 bases, and 12 bases separated the two germline ends. CDR1 and CDR2 (germline): MNHNY, SVGAGI (reference sequence). The CDR3 DNA follows: TGTGCCAGCAGCCCGGGTGCCCGCGAGCAGTACTTC. Its protein product is CASSPGAREQYF.

The chain recombines TRBV6-4 with TRBJ2-6; D not certain. Germline V gene lookup returns CDR1 MRHNA and CDR2 SNTAGT. The CDR3 length is 15 residues. The V end lost 0 bases, the J end lost 0 bases, and 3 bases lay between the germline ends. The CDR3 DNA reads as TGTGCCAGCAGTGACTCTAGCTCTGGGGCCAACGTCCTGACTTTC. Its translation: CASSDSSSGANVLTF.

This clone was observed once. The CDR3 sequence is CASKSQGVKSEAFF. For the CDR3, the DNA is TGTGCCAGCAAGTCTCAAGGGGTCAAGAGCGAAGCTTTCTTT. The V gene is TRBV11-3, the J gene TRBJ1-1; tentative D call: TRBD1 (5 bases). Per the germline V gene, CDR1 is SGHNT and CDR2 is YENEEA. V was pared by 7 bases and J by 8 bases, with 20 bases between. CDR3 size: 14 residues.

The chain links TRBV18 to TRBJ1-2; TRBD1 might be the D (5 bases). CDR3 size: 12 residues. Germline CDR1 reads KGHSH; CDR2 reads LQKENI. V lost 4 bases and J 7 bases, leaving 10 bases between the germline ends. CDR3 nucleotides: TGTGCCAGCTCACTTCAGGGTTCTGGCTACACCTTC. This encodes CASSLQGSGYTF. The complete variable domain, with remaining parts taken from reference TRBV18 and TRBJ1-2, reads NAGVMQNPRHLVRRRGQEARLRCSPMKGHSHVYWYRQLPEEGLKFMVYLQKENIIDESGMPKERFSAEFPKEGPSILRIQQVVRGDSAAYFCASSLQGSGYTFGSGTRLTVV.

The gene calls are TRBV14 and TRBJ1-2; D call uncertain. Germline CDR1 reads SGHDN; CDR2 reads FVKESK. The CDR3 totals 14 residues. V lost 1 base and J 0 bases, leaving 6 bases between the germline ends. The CDR3 bases are TGTGCCAGCAGCCAAGGCGGTGCTAACTATGGCTACACCTTC. Amino acids: CASSQGGANYGYTF.

The chain recombines TRBV27 with TRBJ2-5; TRBD2 matches at 12 bases. V dropped 10 bases and J dropped 1; count of bases not matched to a gene: 16. The germline CDR1 and CDR2 sequences are MNHEY and SMNVEV (reference sequence). This CDR3 comprises 18 residues. The DNA of the CDR3 is TGTGCCACCATGCCGCGGGACCCGGGACTAGCGGGCCAAGAGACCCAGTACTTC. This encodes CATMPRDPGLAGQETQYF.

This rearrangement joins TRBV10-3 to TRBJ2-5; 14 bases agree with TRBD2. The CDR3 sequence is 14 residues long. The J segment lost 11 bases and the V segment lost 2 bases, leaving 4 bases of the junction unmatched. Germline CDR1 is ENHRY and CDR2 is SYGVKD. DNA for the CDR3: TGTGCCATCAGTGAGGGGGGACTAGCGGGAGAGCAGTACTTC. Protein: CAISEGGLAGEQYF.

The rearrangement joins TRBV6-5 to TRBJ2-3, with 7 bases lining up with TRBD2. The CDR3 runs 14 residues. Germline values: CDR1 MNHEY, CDR2 SVGAGI. Germline trimming cut 6 bases from V and 0 bases from J; bases unmatched to any gene: 3. The CDR3 nucleotides read TGTGCCAGCAGGACGGGACTAAGCACAGATACGCAGTATTTT. It encodes CASRTGLSTDTQYF.

CDR3 residues: CASSPGLAGEETQYF. The CDR3 coding sequence is TGTGCCAGCAGCCCGGGACTAGCGGGGGAAGAGACCCAGTACTTC. The chain carries TRBV5-4 and TRBJ2-5; 14 bases are a match to TRBD2. V was pared by 4 bases and J by 3 bases, with 2 bases of the junction left unmatched. Germline V gives CDR1 SGHNT, CDR2 YYREEE (reference sequence). The CDR3 has 15 amino acids. The full variable domain, its missing parts supplied by reference TRBV5-4 and TRBJ2-5, is ETGVTQSPTHLIKTRGQQVTLRCSSQSGHNTVSWYQQALGQGPQFIFQYYREEENGRGNFPPRFSGLQFPNYSSELNVNALELDDSALYLCASSPGLAGEETQYFGPGTRLLVL.

This clone appeared a single time. CDR3 sequence (DNA): TGTGCCAGCAGCCGCGGACAGGGCCACAATGAGCAGTTCTTC. Protein product: CASSRGQGHNEQFF. The chain is built from TRBV7-2 and TRBJ2-1, with 8 bases aligning to TRBD1. In germline, CDR1 is SGHTA, CDR2 FQGNSA. This CDR3 is built from 14 residues. The V segment lost 5 bases and the J segment 5 bases; nucleotides outside the gene matches: 5.

The V call is TRBV12-5, the J call TRBJ2-5, with 10 bases aligning to TRBD2. The last part of the DNA fits TRBJ2-7 better; the J call may be wrong. In germline, CDR1 is LGHNT, CDR2 FRNRAP. The CDR3 consists of 17 residues. This CDR3 reads CASGLVLLAGGTYEQYF. The CDR3 DNA sequence: TGTGCTAGTGGTTTGGTATTATTAGCGGGAGGTACCTACGAGCAGTACTTC.

This clone has only a few counts. The J gene is TRBJ2-3, the V gene TRBV15, with 7 bases lining up with TRBD2. This CDR3 comprises 19 residues. The ends lost 2 bases at V and 5 bases at J; junction bases unmatched: 19. CDR1 and CDR2 (germline): LNHNV, YYDKDF (reference sequence). The CDR3 DNA follows: TGTGCCACCAGCAGACTTAACTCCGCGGGGGAGGGCCGTGTAGATACGCAGTATTTT. Its protein is CATSRLNSAGEGRVDTQYF.

The gene calls are TRBV6-6 and TRBJ2-1; D remains unclear. CDR1 and CDR2 from the germline V gene are MNHNY and SVGAGI (reference sequence). The ends were cut back, 0 bases at V and 8 bases at J, with 8 bases in the middle. The CDR3 consists of 13 residues. CDR3 sequence reads: CASSYSYRDEQFF. Here the CDR3 DNA reads TGTGCCAGCAGTTACTCTTACCGGGATGAGCAGTTCTTC.

This clone occurred a few times. J is TRBJ2-2 and V is TRBV6-6; D possibly corresponds to TRBD1 (8 bases). Germline V lookup: CDR1 MNHNY, CDR2 SVGAGI (reference sequence). The CDR3 consists of 14 residues. Trimming stripped 7 bases from V and 6 bases from J, with 15 bases between. CDR3 loop: CASTLQGGAGELFF. CDR3 DNA: TGTGCCAGCACCCTACAGGGGGGGGCCGGGGAGCTGTTTTTT.

This clone was counted once. The chain recombines TRBV10-3 with TRBJ1-5; 8 positions match TRBD1. CDR3 size: 15 residues. Trimming at V came to 8 bases and at J to 4 bases, leaving 10 bases not matched to a gene. The germline V gene encodes CDR1 ENHRY and CDR2 SYGVKD. CDR3 amino acids: CAISGTGRLNQPQHF. The DNA of the CDR3 is TGTGCCATCTCCGGGACAGGAAGATTAAATCAGCCCCAGCATTTT.

The chain links TRBV30 to TRBJ2-1, with a possible D match to TRBD2 (6 bases). Germline lookup yields CDR1 GTSNPN and CDR2 SVGIG (reference sequence). This CDR3 contains 15 residues. V was pared by 1 base and J by 0 bases, with 10 bases between. CDR3 residues: CAWSGFGGSYNEQFF. In nucleotides, the CDR3 is TGTGCCTGGAGTGGGTTCGGGGGCTCCTACAATGAGCAGTTCTTC.

The rearrangement joins TRBV11-2 to TRBJ2-1; D gene ambiguous. Germline lookup yields CDR1 SGHAT and CDR2 FQNNGV. This CDR3 has 15 amino acids. V lost 5 bases to trimming and J lost 8 bases, with 19 bases between them. Written as DNA, the CDR3 is TGTGCCAGCAGCCACCAACTAATAGGCCAGTATGAGCAGTTCTTC. Translating it yields CASSHQLIGQYEQFF.

The chain carries TRBV11-2 and TRBJ2-1; 7 bases align to TRBD2. This CDR3 region has 16 residues. The V segment lost 4 bases and the J segment 1 base; nucleotides outside the gene matches: 7. Germline lookup yields CDR1 SGHAT and CDR2 FQNNGV. The CDR3 sequence is CASSSPTSLSYNEQFF. In DNA form, the CDR3 reads TGTGCCAGCAGCTCCCCGACTAGCCTATCCTACAATGAGCAGTTCTTC.

The chain employs TRBV7-3 and TRBJ2-1, with 7 nucleotides matching TRBD1. The CDR3 is 14 amino acids. Trimming cost V 6 bases and J 2 bases; bases outside gene matches: 4. CDR1 SGHTA and CDR2 FQGTGA come from the germline V gene. In DNA form, the CDR3 reads TGTGCCAGCAGTCCCGACAGGGCCTACAATGAGCAGTTCTTC. Its translation is CASSPDRAYNEQFF.

This chain links TRBV10-3 with TRBJ1-2; D perhaps matches TRBD1 (6 bases). V lost 3 bases to trimming and J lost 4 bases, with 12 bases between them. Germline CDR1 and CDR2: ENHRY and SYGVKD. This CDR3 comprises 14 residues. CDR3 residues: CAISDRGQSYGYTF. The CDR3 DNA reads as TGTGCCATCAGTGACCGAGGACAGAGCTATGGCTACACCTTC.

The chain carries TRBV11-2 and TRBJ2-2, with 8 nucleotides matching TRBD2. Germline V gene data show CDR1 as SGHAT and CDR2 as FQNNGV. The ends lost 5 bases at V and 6 bases at J; junction bases unmatched: 8. The CDR3 length is 15 residues. CDR3 nucleotides: TGTGCCAGCAGCCAGAGACGGACTAGCTCCGGGGAGCTGTTTTTT. Translating gives CASSQRRTSSGELFF.

The chain joins TRBV10-3 to TRBJ2-3; no firm D call. This CDR3 is built from 12 residues. Germline V lookup: CDR1 ENHRY, CDR2 SYGVKD. The ends were cut back, 10 bases at V and 2 bases at J, with 10 bases in the middle. CDR3 sequence: CATQQNTDTQYF. In DNA, the CDR3 is TGTGCCACACAGCAGAACACAGATACGCAGTATTTT.

This chain links TRBV4-1 with TRBJ2-5, with D perhaps TRBD1 (5 bases). The J call is in doubt because the DNA end fits TRBJ2-7 better. CDR3 size: 15 residues. Germline CDR1 and CDR2: MGHRA and YSYEKL. CDR3: CASSRAGLGVHEQYF. DNA for the CDR3: TGCGCCAGCAGCCGCGCCGGGTTAGGGGTCCACGAGCAGTACTTC.